Only a few counts were recorded for the clone carrying this TCR beta chain. Trimming left V 7 bases short and J 5 bases short, with 11 bases between. CDR3 size: 11 residues. Germline CDR1 is DFQATT and CDR2 is SNEGSKA (reference sequence). The data derive from a study of T cells in Graves' hyperthyroidism and ophthalmopathy. Uncontrolled infection, other autoimmune disease, pregnancy or lactation disqualified patients from enrolment. The PBMCs were sourced from fresh peripheral blood (approximately 9.6 ml). TCR beta CDR3 region amplification was performed from RNA transcripts. The TCR CDR3 first-round RT-PCR relied on the HTBI primer set. TCRdb independently ran MiXCR on the multiplex PCR reads; one entry per CDR3 protein. The sample shows about 250,000 distinct CDR3 sequences, around 25% of them seen only once.

This receptor was identified in a middle-aged woman with Graves' ophthalmopathy. Sequencing input: blood. The chain recombines TRBV20-1 with TRBJ2-5; D is perhaps TRBD2 (6 bases). The CDR3 sequence is CSGSGGETQYF. The DNA of the CDR3 is TGCAGTGGGAGCGGAGGGGAGACCCAGTACTTC.